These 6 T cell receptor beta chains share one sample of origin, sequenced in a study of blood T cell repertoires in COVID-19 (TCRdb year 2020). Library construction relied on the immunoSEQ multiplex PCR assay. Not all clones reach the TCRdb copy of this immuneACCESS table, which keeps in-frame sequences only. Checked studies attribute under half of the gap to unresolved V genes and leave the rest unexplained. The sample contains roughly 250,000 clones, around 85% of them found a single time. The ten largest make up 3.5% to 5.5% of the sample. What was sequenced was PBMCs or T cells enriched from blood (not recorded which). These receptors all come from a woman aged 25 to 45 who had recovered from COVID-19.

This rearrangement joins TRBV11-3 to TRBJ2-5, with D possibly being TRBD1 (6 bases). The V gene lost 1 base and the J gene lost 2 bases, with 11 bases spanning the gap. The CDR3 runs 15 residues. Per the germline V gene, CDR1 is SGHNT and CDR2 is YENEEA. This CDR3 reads CASSLGGGRQETQYF. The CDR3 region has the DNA TGTGCCAGCAGCTTAGGAGGGGGAAGACAAGAGACCCAGTACTTC.

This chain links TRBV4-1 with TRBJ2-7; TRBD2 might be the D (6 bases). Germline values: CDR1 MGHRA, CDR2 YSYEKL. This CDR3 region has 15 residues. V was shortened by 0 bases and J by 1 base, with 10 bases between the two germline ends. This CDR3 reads CASSQDLRGSYEQYF. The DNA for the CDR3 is TGCGCCAGCAGCCAAGATCTCCGGGGGTCCTACGAGCAGTACTTC.

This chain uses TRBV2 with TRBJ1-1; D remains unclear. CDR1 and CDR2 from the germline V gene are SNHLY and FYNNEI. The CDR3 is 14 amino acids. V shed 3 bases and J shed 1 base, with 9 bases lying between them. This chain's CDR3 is CASSDRLGNTEAFF. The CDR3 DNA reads TGTGCCAGCAGTGACAGGTTGGGGAACACTGAAGCTTTCTTT.

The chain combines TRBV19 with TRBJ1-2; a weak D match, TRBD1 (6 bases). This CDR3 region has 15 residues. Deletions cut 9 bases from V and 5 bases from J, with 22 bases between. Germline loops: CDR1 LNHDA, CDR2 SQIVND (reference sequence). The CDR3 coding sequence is TGTGCCAGCAAAAACCAAGGACAGCCAGGGTATGGCTACACCTTC. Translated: CASKNQGQPGYGYTF.

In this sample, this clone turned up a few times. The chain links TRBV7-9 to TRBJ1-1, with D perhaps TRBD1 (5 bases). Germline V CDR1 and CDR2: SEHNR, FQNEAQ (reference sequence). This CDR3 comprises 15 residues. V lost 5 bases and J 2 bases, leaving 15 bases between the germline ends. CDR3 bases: TGTGCCAGCAGCGTAATAGAGACAGCAAACACTGAAGCTTTCTTT. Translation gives CASSVIETANTEAFF.

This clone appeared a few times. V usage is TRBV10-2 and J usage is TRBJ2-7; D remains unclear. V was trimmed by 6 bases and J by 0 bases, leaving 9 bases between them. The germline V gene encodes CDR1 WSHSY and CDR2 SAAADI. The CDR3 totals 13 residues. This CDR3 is CASRAGLSYEQYF. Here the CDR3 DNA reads TGCGCCAGCAGGGCAGGCCTCTCCTACGAGCAGTACTTC.